This T cell receptor beta chain was found in a study of T cells in localized non-small cell lung cancer. The study's findings and limits: Overall survival was longer when the density of T cells in the blood was higher.

The germline gives CDR1 SNHLY, CDR2 FYNNEI. The CDR3 runs 12 residues. Trimming took off 3 bases at V and 8 bases at J, with 10 bases between the two ends. Clones were sequenced by immunoSEQ multiplex PCR, and TCRdb holds only the in-frame ones, with some missing. The table includes 130,000 or so clones, roughly 90% detected once. A remark on this clone: Its antigen is unidentified.

This material consisted of peripheral blood, taken before any cancer treatment. This sequence originates from a female donor at least 60 years old with stage I lung adenocarcinoma. The chain has TRBV2 and TRBJ1-2; a possible D gene is TRBD1 (5 bases). The CDR3 spells CASSDQGYGYTF. The CDR3 nucleotides read TGTGCCAGCAGTGATCAGGGCTACGGCTACACCTTC.